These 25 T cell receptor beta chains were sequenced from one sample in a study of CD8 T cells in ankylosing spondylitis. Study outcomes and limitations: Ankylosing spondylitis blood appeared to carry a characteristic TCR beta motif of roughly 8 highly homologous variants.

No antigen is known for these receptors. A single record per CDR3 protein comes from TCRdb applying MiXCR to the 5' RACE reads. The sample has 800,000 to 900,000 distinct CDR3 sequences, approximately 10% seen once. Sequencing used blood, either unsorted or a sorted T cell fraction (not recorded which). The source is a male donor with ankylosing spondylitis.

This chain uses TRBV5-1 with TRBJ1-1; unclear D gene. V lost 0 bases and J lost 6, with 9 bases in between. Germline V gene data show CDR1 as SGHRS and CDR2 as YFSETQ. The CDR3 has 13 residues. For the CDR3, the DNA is TGCGCCAGCAGCTTGGACGCCTTTCCTGAAGCTTTCTTT. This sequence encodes CASSLDAFPEAFF.

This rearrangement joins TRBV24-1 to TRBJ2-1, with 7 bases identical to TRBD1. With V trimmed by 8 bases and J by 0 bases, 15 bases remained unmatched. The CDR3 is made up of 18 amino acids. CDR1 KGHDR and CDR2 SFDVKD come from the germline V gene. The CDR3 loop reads CATTPLGDSTSSYNEQFF. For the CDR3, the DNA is TGTGCCACCACCCCATTGGGGGACAGTACAAGCTCCTACAATGAGCAGTTCTTC.

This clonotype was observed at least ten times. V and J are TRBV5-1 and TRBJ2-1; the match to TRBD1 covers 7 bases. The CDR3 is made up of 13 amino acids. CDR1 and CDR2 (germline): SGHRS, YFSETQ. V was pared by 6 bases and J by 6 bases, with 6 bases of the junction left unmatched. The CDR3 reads CASNRGDVNEQFF. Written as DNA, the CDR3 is TGCGCCAGCAACAGGGGAGATGTCAATGAGCAGTTCTTC.

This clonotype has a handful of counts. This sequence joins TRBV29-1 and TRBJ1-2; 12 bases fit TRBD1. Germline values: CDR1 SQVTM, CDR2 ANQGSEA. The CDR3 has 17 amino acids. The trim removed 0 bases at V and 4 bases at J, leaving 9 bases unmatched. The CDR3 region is CSVEDLRDRGPGYGYTF. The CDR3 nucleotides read TGCAGCGTTGAAGATCTCCGGGACAGGGGGCCTGGCTATGGCTACACCTTC.

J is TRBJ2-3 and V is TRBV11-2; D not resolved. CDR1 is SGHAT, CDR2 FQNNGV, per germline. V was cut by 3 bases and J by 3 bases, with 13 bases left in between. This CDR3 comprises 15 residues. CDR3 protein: CASSFLGYQTDTQYF. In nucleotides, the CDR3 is TGTGCCAGCAGCTTCCTAGGGTACCAAACAGATACGCAGTATTTT. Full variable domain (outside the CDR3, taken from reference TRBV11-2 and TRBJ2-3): EAGVAQSPRYKIIEKRQSVAFWCNPISGHATLYWYQQILGQGPKLLIQFQNNGVVDDSQLPKDRFSAERLKGVDSTLKIQPAKLEDSAVYLCASSFLGYQTDTQYFGPGTRLTVL.

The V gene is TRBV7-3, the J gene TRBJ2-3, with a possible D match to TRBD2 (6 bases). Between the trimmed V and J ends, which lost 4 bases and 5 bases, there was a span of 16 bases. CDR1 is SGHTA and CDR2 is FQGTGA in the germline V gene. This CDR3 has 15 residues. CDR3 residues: CASSWRDGTGDTQYF. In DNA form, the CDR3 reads TGTGCCAGCAGCTGGCGGGACGGAACCGGAGATACGCAGTATTTT. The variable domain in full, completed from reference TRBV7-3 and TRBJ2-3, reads GAGVSQTPSNKVTEKGKYVELRCDPISGHTALYWYRQSLGQGPEFLIYFQGTGAADDSGLPNDRFFAVRPEGSVSTLKIQRTERGDSAVYLCASSWRDGTGDTQYFGPGTRLTVL.

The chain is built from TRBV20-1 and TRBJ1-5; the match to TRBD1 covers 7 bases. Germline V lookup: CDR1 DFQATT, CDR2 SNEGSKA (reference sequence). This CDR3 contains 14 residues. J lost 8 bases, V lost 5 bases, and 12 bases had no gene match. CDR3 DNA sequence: TGCAGTGCTTGGGACAGCGGGTTTGTGAAGCCCCAGCATTTT. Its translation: CSAWDSGFVKPQHF.

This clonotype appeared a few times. For the CDR3, the DNA is TGCGCCAGCAGTGGAGGGGACGTTACCTACGAGCAGTACTTC. This encodes CASSGGDVTYEQYF. The rearrangement joins TRBV5-1 to TRBJ2-7, with a tentative D call TRBD2 (6 bases). With 5 bases removed from V and 2 bases from J, the gap between germline ends came to 14 bases. Germline CDR1 SGHRS, CDR2 YFSETQ. The CDR3 totals 14 residues.

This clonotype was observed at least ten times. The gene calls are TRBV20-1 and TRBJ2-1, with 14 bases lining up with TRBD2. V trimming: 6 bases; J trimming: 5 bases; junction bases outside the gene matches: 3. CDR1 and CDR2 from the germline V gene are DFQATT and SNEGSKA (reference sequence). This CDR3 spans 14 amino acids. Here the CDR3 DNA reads TGCAGTGCCGGGACTAGCGGGAGTCACAATGAGCAGTTCTTC. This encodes CSAGTSGSHNEQFF.

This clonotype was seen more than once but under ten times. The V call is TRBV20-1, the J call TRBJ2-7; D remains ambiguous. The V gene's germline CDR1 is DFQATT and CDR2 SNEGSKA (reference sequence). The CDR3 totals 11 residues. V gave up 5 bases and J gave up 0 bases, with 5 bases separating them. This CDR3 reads CSAWVSYEQYF. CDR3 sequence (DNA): TGCAGTGCTTGGGTCTCCTACGAGCAGTACTTC.

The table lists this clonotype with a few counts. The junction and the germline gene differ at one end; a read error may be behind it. In DNA, the CDR3 is TGCGCCAGCAGCCAAGGTCGGGCGGCCCTCACACATACGCAGTATTTT. Its translation is CASSQGRAALTHTQYF. The chain employs TRBV4-3 and TRBJ2-3; D remains unclear. This CDR3 contains 16 residues. Germline V gives CDR1 LGHNA, CDR2 YSLEER.

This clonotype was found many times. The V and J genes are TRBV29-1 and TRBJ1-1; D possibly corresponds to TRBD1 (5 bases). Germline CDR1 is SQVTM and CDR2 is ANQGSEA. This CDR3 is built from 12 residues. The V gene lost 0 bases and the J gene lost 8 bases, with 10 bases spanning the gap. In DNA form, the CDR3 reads TGCAGCGTTGAAGAGTTGACAGTCGAAGCTTTCTTT. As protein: CSVEELTVEAFF.

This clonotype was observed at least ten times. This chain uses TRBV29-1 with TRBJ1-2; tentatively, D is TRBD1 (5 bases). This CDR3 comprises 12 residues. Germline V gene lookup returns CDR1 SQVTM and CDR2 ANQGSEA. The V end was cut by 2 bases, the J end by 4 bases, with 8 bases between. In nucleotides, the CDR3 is TGCAGCGTTGAACGCGGGGCCTATGGCTACACCTTC. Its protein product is CSVERGAYGYTF. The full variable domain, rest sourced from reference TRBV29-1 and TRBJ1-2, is SAVISQKPSRDICQRGTSLTIQCQVDSQVTMMFWYRQQPGQSLTLIATANQGSEATYESGFVIDKFPISRPNLTFSTLTVSNMSPEDSSIYLCSVERGAYGYTFGSGTRLTVV.

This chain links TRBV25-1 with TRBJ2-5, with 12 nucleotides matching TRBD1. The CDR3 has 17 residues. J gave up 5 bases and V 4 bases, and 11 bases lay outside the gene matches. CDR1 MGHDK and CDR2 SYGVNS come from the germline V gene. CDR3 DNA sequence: TGTGCCAGCAGTGCCCTTCCGGGACAGGGGGCGTCGGAGACCCAGTACTTC. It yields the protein CASSALPGQGASETQYF.

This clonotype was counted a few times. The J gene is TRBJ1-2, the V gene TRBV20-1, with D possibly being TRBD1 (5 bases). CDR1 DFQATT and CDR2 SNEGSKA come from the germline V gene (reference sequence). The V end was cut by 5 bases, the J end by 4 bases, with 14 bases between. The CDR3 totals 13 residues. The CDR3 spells CSARQGETYGYTF. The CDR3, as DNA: TGCAGTGCTCGACAAGGGGAGACCTATGGCTACACCTTC.

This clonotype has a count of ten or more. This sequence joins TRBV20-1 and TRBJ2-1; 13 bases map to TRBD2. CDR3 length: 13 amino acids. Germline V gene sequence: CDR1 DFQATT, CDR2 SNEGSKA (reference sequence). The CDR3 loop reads CSRTSGGYNEQFF. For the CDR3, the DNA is TGCTCGCGGACTAGCGGGGGCTACAATGAGCAGTTCTTC.

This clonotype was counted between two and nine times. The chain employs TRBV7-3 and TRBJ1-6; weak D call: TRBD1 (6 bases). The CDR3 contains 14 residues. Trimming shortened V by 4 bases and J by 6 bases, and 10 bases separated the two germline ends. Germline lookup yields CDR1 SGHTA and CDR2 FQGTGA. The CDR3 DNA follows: TGTGCCAGCAGCTCCAGGGGTGGTAATTCACCCCTCCACTTT. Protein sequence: CASSSRGGNSPLHF.

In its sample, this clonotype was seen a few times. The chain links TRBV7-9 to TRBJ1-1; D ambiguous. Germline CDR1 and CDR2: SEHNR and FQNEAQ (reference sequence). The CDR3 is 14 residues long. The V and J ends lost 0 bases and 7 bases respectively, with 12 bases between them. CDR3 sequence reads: CASSLALQEGEAFF. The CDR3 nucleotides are TGTGCCAGCAGCTTAGCTCTCCAGGAAGGTGAAGCTTTCTTT.

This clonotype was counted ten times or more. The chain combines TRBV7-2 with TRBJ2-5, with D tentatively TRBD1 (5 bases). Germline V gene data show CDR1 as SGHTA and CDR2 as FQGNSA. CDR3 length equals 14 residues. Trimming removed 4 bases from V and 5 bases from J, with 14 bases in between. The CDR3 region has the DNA TGTGCCAGCAGCTCCCGCCCAGGGCGGGAGACCCAGTACTTC. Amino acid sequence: CASSSRPGRETQYF.

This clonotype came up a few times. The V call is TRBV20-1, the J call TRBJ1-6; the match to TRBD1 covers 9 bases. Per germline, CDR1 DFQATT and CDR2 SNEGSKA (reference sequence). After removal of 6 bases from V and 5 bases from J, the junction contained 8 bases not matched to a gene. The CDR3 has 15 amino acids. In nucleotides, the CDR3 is TGCAGTGCAAGAAGGACAGGGGTTGATAATTCACCCCTCCACTTT. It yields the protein CSARRTGVDNSPLHF.

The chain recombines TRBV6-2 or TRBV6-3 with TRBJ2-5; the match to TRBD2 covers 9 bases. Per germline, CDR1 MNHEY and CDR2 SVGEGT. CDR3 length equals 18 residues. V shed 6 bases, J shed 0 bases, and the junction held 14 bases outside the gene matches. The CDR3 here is CASSQNPTSGLYQETQYF. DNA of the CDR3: TGTGCCAGCAGCCAAAACCCGACTAGCGGACTGTACCAAGAGACCCAGTACTTC.

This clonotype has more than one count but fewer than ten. CDR3 nucleotide sequence: TGCGCCAGCAGCCCACGGGACAGGGGACCGAACACTGAAGCTTTCTTT. This translates into CASSPRDRGPNTEAFF. The rearrangement uses TRBV5-1 and TRBJ1-1; TRBD1 matches 10 bases. With V trimmed by 4 bases and J by 1 base, 7 bases remained unmatched. Per germline, CDR1 SGHRS and CDR2 YFSETQ. There are 16 residues in the CDR3.

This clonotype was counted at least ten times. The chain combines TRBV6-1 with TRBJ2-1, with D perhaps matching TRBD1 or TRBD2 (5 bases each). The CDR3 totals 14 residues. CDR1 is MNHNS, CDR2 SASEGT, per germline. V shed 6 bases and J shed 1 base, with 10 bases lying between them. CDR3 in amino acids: CASRRGDSYNEQFF. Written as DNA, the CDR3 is TGTGCCAGCAGACGAGGGGATTCCTACAATGAGCAGTTCTTC.

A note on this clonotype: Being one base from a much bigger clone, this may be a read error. The CDR3 here is CCAREVRGGKATYEQYF. The DNA of the CDR3 is TGCTGTGCTAGAGAAGTAAGGGGAGGGAAAGCGACCTACGAGCAGTACTTC. The gene calls are TRBV20-1 and TRBJ2-7; 7 nucleotides line up with TRBD2. Germline V gene data show CDR1 as DFQATT and CDR2 as SNEGSKA (reference sequence). The CDR3 runs 17 residues.

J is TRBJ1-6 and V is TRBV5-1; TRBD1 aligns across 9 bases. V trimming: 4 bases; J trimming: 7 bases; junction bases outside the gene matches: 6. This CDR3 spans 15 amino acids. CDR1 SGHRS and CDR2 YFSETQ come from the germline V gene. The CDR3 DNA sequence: TGCGCCAGCAGCAACAGGACAGGGGTAAATTCACCCCTCCACTTT. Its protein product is CASSNRTGVNSPLHF.